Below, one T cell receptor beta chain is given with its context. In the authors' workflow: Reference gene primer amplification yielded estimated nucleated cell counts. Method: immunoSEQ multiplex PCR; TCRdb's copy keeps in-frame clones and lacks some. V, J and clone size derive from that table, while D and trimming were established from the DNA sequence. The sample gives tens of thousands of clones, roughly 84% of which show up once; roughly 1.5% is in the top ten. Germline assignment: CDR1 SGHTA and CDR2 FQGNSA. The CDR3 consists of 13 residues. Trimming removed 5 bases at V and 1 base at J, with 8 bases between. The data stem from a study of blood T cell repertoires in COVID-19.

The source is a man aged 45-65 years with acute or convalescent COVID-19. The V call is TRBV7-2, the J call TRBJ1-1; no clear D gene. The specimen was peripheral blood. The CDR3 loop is CASSPYWNTEAFF. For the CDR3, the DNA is TGTGCCAGCAGCCCCTACTGGAACACTGAAGCTTTCTTT.